These T cell receptor beta chains were read from a single sample in a study of T cells in Graves' hyperthyroidism and ophthalmopathy. Via MiXCR, TCRdb re-called the multiplex PCR reads, giving one row per CDR3 protein. The sample lists about 300,000 distinct CDR3 sequences; roughly 19% were seen once. The source material was blood. The receptors derive from a man aged 50-59 years with Graves' ophthalmopathy. Both conserved end residues are part of each CDR3. The order of the fields is J gene, clone size, V gene, D gene, CDR3 protein, CDR3 DNA. A D gene is named only where the DNA matches it firmly. Some rows have no size entry. The others give once, few or many, or a class for an expanded clone.

TRBJ2-7,many,TRBV10-3,TRBD2,CAISGGLAGYEQYF,TGTGCCATCAGTGGGGGACTAGCGGGCTACGAGCAGTACTTC
TRBJ2-3,many,TRBV9,-,CASSVAGGIADTQYF,TGTGCCAGCAGCGTAGCTGGGGGGATCGCAGATACGCAGTATTTT
TRBJ2-7,many,TRBV7-9,TRBD1,CASSTDRGSYEQYF,TGTGCCAGCAGCACAGACAGGGGCTCCTACGAGCAGTACTTC
TRBJ2-7,few,TRBV3-1,-,CASSQGLGATYEQYF,TGTGCCAGCAGCCAAGGGCTGGGGGCGACCTACGAGCAGTACTTC
TRBJ2-3,-,TRBV6-4,TRBD2,CASSGTSGPDTQYF,TGTGCCAGCAGTGGGACTAGCGGGCCAGATACGCAGTATTTT
TRBJ2-6,-,TRBV20-1,TRBD2,CSARNAGGRAGANVLTF,TGCAGTGCTAGGAATGCGGGGGGCAGAGCTGGGGCCAACGTCCTGACTTTC
TRBJ2-7,few,TRBV7-9,TRBD2,CASSLSGMNYEQYF,TGTGCCAGCAGCCTTAGCGGGATGAACTACGAGCAGTACTTC
TRBJ2-3,many,TRBV19,-,CASSPGGGSDTQYF,TGTGCCAGTAGCCCGGGAGGGGGCTCAGATACGCAGTATTTT
TRBJ2-1,many,TRBV20-1,-,CSARDAGFSYNEQFF,TGCAGTGCTAGAGATGCAGGGTTCTCCTACAATGAGCAGTTCTTC
TRBJ2-7,-,TRBV9,TRBD2,CASSGIAGPYEQYF,TGTGCCAGCAGCGGGATAGCGGGGCCCTACGAGCAGTACTTC
TRBJ2-7,-,TRBV9,TRBD1,CASSAGTGGDSYEQYF,TGTGCCAGCAGCGCCGGGACAGGGGGCGATTCCTACGAGCAGTACTTC
TRBJ2-3,few,TRBV27,-,CASSDRVTDTQYF,TGTGCCAGCAGTGACCGGGTCACAGATACGCAGTATTTT
TRBJ2-3,many,TRBV9,TRBD2,CASSVTSGRFTDTQYF,TGTGCCAGCAGCGTGACTAGCGGGAGATTCACAGATACGCAGTATTTT
TRBJ2-1,-,TRBV6-2/TRBV6-3,-,CASSPGRLSSYNEQFF,TGTGCCAGCAGTCCAGGAAGACTCTCCTCCTACAATGAGCAGTTCTTC
TRBJ1-5,many,TRBV28,-,CASSLAGERQPQHF,TGTGCCAGCAGTTTAGCAGGTGAGCGTCAGCCCCAGCATTTT
TRBJ2-7,-,TRBV28,-,CASSLYWGRESYEQYF,TGTGCCAGCAGTTTGTATTGGGGCCGGGAGTCCTACGAGCAGTACTTC
TRBJ2-3,-,TRBV29-1,TRBD2,CSFTVAGDTDTQYF,TGCAGCTTTACGGTAGCGGGGGACACAGATACGCAGTATTTT
TRBJ2-7,-,TRBV10-3,TRBD2,CAISGGLAGGEQYF,TGCGCCATTTCTGGGGGGCTAGCGGGCGGCGAGCAGTACTTC
TRBJ2-7,-,TRBV5-1,TRBD2,CASSLGLAGGPGYEQYF,TGCGCCAGCAGCTTGGGACTAGCGGGAGGGCCGGGATACGAGCAGTACTTC
TRBJ2-1,many,TRBV2,-,CASSEVDGDGEQFF,TGTGCCAGCAGTGAAGTAGACGGGGACGGTGAGCAGTTCTTC
TRBJ1-4,-,TRBV3-1,TRBD1,CASKTGMLTNEKLFF,TGTGCCAGCAAGACAGGGATGTTAACTAATGAAAAACTGTTTTTT
TRBJ2-1,-,TRBV7-6,TRBD1,CASSQGQGIANEQFF,TGTGCCAGCAGCCAGGGACAGGGGATCGCGAATGAGCAGTTCTTC
TRBJ2-1,many,TRBV10-3,-,CAISDRASINEQFF,TGTGCCATCAGTGACAGGGCTAGCATCAATGAGCAGTTCTTC
TRBJ2-1,-,TRBV11-2,-,CVSSPGGQGIDEQFF,TGTGTCAGCAGCCCGGGTGGGCAGGGGATAGATGAGCAGTTCTTC
TRBJ1-3,few,TRBV7-9,-,CASSSYPGGGNTIYF,TGTGCCAGCAGCTCATATCCGGGTGGAGGAAACACCATATATTTT
TRBJ2-7,-,TRBV6-1,TRBD2,CASSERGGRASYEQYF,TGTGCCAGCAGTGAAAGAGGCGGGAGAGCATCCTACGAGCAGTACTTC
TRBJ1-1,medium-sized,TRBV28,-,CASSLKELDTEAFF,TGTGCCAGCAGTTTAAAGGAGTTAGACACTGAAGCTTTCTTT
TRBJ1-4,-,TRBV28,-,CASSLWGGRDREKLFF,TGTGCCAGCAGTTTATGGGGGGGCAGGGATCGGGAAAAACTGTTTTTT
TRBJ2-7,-,TRBV19,TRBD1,CASSRDRGSEQYF,TGTGCCAGTAGTCGGGACAGGGGATCCGAGCAGTACTTC
TRBJ2-1,many,TRBV2,TRBD1,CASTLDRGSYNEQFF,TGTGCCAGCACCTTGGACAGGGGGTCGTACAATGAGCAGTTCTTC
TRBJ2-1,many,TRBV6-1,-,CASNAAVFRYNEQFF,TGTGCCAGCAATGCGGCGGTCTTCCGGTACAATGAGCAGTTCTTC
TRBJ2-7,once,TRBV12-3/TRBV12-4,TRBD2,CASSSIAGRYYEQYF,TGTGCCAGCAGTTCAATAGCGGGGCGATACTACGAGCAGTACTTC
TRBJ2-3,-,TRBV9,TRBD2,CASSVATTSGSGDTQYF,TGTGCCAGCAGCGTAGCTACGACTAGCGGGAGTGGGGATACGCAGTATTTT
TRBJ2-7,-,TRBV24-1,TRBD2,CATSGTSGRYEQYF,TGTGCCACCAGCGGGACTAGCGGGAGGTACGAGCAGTACTTC
TRBJ1-1,-,TRBV6-2/TRBV6-3,-,CASSYSIRKAQGTEAFF,TGTGCCAGCAGTTACTCGATCAGGAAAGCCCAGGGGACTGAAGCTTTCTTT
TRBJ2-1,few,TRBV9,-,CASSVEQLYNEQFF,TGTGCCAGCAGCGTAGAACAGCTCTACAATGAGCAGTTCTTC